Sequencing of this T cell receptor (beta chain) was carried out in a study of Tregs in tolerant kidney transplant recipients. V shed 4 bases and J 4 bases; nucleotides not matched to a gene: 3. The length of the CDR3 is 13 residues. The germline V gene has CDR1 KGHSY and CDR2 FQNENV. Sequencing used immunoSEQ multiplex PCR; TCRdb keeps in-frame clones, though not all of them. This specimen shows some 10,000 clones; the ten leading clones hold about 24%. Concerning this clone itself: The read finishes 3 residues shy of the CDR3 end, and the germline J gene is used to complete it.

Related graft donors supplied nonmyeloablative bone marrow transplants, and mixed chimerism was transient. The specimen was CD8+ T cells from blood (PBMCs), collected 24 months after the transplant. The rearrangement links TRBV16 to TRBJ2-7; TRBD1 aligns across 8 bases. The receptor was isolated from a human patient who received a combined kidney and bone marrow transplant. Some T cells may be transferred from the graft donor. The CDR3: CASSPRQGYEQYF. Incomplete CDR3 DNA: TGTGCCAGCAGCCCTCGACAGGGGTACGAG.